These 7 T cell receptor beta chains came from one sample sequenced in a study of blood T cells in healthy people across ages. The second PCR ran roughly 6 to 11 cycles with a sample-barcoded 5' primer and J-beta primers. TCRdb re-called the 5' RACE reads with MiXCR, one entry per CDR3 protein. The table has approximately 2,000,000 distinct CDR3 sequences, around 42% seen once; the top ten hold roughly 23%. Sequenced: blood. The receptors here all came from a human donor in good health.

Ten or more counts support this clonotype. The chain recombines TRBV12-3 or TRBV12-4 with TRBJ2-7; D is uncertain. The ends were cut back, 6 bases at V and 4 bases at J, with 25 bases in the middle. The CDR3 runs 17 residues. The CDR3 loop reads CASSHKNLGRSGYEQYF. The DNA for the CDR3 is TGTGCCAGCAGCCATAAAAATCTCGGAAGATCTGGGTACGAGCAGTACTTC.

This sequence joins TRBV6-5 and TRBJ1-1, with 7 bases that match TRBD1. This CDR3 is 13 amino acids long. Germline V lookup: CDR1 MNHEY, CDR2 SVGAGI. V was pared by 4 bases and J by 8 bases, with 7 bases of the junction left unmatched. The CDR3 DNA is TGTGCCAGCAGTTCTCGACAGGGCGGGGAAGCTTTCTTT. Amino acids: CASSSRQGGEAFF.

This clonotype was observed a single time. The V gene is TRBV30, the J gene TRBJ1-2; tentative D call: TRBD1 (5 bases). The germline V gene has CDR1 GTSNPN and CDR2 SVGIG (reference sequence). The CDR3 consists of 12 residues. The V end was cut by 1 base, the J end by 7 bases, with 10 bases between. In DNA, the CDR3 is TGTGCCTGGAGTGAGGGACTCGTTGGCTACACCTTC. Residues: CAWSEGLVGYTF.

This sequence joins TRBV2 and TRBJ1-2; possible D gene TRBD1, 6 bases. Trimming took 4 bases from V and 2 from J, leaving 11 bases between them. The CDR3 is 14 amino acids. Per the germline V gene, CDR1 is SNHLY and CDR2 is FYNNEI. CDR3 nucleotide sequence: TGTGCCAGCAGTGCGCACAGGGTAAACTATGGCTACACCTTC. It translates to CASSAHRVNYGYTF. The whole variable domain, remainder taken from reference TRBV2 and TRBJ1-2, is EPEVTQTPSHQVTQMGQEVILRCVPISNHLYFYWYRQILGQKVEFLVSFYNNEISEKSEIFDDQFSVERPDGSNFTLKIRSTKLEDSAMYFCASSAHRVNYGYTFGSGTRLTVV.

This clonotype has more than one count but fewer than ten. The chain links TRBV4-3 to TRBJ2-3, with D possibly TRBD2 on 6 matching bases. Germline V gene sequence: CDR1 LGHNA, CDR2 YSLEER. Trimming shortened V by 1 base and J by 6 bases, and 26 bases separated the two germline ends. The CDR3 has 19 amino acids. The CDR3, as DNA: TGCGCCAGCAGCCAAGGAACAGCACAGTCTGGTCGGCGGGGCGATACGCAGTATTTT. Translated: CASSQGTAQSGRRGDTQYF.

In DNA, the CDR3 is TGCGCCAGCAGCCAATTTCGGGGGGAGATCCAGTACTTC. This gives the protein CASSQFRGEIQYF. The chain couples TRBV4-1 to TRBJ2-4, with 7 bases aligning to TRBD2. V gave up 2 bases and J gave up 13 bases; unmatched junction bases: 8. This CDR3 comprises 13 residues. CDR1 MGHRA and CDR2 YSYEKL come from the germline V gene.

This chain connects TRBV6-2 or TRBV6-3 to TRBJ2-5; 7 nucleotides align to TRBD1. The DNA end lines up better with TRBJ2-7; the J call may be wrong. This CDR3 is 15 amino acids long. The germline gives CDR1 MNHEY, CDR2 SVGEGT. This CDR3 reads CASSLRGPDLDEQYF. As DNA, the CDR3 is TGTGCCAGCAGTTTAAGGGGGCCAGATCTCGACGAGCAGTACTTC.